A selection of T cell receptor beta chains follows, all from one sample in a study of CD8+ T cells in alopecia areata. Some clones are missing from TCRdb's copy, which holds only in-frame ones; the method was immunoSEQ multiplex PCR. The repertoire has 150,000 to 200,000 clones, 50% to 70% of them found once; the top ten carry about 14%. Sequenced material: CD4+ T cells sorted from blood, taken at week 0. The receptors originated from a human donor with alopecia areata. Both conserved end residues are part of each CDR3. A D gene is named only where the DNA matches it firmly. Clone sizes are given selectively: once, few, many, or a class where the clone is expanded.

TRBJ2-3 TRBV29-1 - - CSVAGWGVRPDTQYF TGCAGCGTTGCAGGATGGGGGGTCAGGCCAGATACGCAGTATTTT
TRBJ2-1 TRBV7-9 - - CASSPQGGGYNEQFF TGTGCCAGCAGCCCACAGGGGGGGGGCTACAATGAGCAGTTCTTC
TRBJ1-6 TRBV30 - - CAWDLAARNSPLHF TGTGCCTGGGACCTCGCCGCTCGGAATTCACCCCTCCACTTT
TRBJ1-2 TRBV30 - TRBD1 CAWRAKQGASNYGYTF TGTGCCTGGAGAGCTAAGCAGGGGGCAAGTAACTATGGCTACACCTTC
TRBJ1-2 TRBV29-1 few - CSVDLQGLDGYTF TGCAGCGTTGATTTGCAGGGGCTGGATGGCTACACCTTC
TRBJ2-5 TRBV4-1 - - CASRPPGSKETQYF TGCGCCAGCAGACCCCCGGGGAGTAAAGAGACCCAGTACTTC
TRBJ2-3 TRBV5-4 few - CASSVGPYGARNVGTQYF TGTGCCAGCAGCGTGGGACCTTACGGGGCCCGGAACGTGGGTACGCAGTATTTT
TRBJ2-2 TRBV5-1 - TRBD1 CASSPGGGNTGELFF TGCGCCAGCAGCCCAGGGGGCGGAAACACCGGGGAGCTGTTTTTT
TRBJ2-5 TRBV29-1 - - CSVGGGPQETQYF TGCAGCGTTGGGGGCGGGCCCCAAGAGACCCAGTACTTC
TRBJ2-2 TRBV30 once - CAWAQGTAELFF TGTGCCTGGGCACAGGGGACTGCGGAGCTGTTTTTT
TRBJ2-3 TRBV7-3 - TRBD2 CASSSISGYSSSTDTQYF TGTGCCAGCAGCTCGATTAGCGGGTACTCCTCTAGCACAGATACGCAGTATTTT